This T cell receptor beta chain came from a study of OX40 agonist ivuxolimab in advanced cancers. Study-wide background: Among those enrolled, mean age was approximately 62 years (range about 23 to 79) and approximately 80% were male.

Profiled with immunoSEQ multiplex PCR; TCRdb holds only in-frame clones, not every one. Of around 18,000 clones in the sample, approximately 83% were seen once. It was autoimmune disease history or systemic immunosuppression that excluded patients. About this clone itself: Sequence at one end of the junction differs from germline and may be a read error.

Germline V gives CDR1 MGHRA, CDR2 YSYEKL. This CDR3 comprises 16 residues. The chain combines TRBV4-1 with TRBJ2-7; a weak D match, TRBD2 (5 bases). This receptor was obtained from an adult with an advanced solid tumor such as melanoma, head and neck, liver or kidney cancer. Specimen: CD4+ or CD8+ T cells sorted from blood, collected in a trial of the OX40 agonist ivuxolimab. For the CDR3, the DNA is TGTGCCAGCAGCTCTAGTTCCAGGACTCGCTCCTACGAGCAGTACTTC. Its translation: CASSSSSRTRSYEQYF.